The clone carrying this T cell receptor beta chain has a count of ten or more. Its antigen is currently unknown. What was amplified from RNA transcripts were TCR beta CDR3 regions. First-round RT-PCR with HTBI primers amplified the TCR CDR3 region. TCRdb used MiXCR to reprocess the multiplex PCR reads, holding one entry per CDR3 protein. The sample yields fewer than 850,000 distinct CDR3 sequences, roughly 17% seen once. Germline V gene data show CDR1 as MNHNS and CDR2 as SASEGT. The CDR3 contains 16 residues. J lost 2 bases, V lost 3 bases, and 8 bases had no gene match. The sample comes from a study of T cells in Graves' hyperthyroidism and ophthalmopathy. The wider study: The authors collected peripheral blood at initial diagnosis, before any treatment. Study observations and caveats: Ophthalmopathy and stable hyperthyroidism were told apart by a 13 V-J model.

Patients aged 18 to 65 had newly diagnosed hyperthyroidism that had lasted under 2 months. It was 10 ml of fresh peripheral blood that supplied the PBMCs. This chain joins TRBV6-1 and TRBJ2-7, with 9 bases fitting TRBD1. This TCR was sampled from a man over 45 with Graves' hyperthyroidism. The sequenced material came from blood. This chain's CDR3 is CASSDRGQGLTYEQYF. The CDR3 coding sequence is TGTGCCAGCAGTGACCGGGGACAGGGTCTTACCTACGAGCAGTACTTC.